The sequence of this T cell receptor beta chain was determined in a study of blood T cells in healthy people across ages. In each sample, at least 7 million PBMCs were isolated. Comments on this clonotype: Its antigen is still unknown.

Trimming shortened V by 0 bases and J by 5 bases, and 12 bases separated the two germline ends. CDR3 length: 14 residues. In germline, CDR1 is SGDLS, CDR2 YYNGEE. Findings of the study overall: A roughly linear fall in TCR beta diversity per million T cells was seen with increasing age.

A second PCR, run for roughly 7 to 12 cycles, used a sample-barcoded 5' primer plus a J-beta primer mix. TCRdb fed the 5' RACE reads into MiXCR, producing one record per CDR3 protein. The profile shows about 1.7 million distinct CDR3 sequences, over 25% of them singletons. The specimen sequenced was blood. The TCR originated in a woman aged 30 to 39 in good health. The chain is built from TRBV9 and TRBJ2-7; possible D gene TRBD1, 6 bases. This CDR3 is CASSVATGPHEQYF. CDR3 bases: TGTGCCAGCAGCGTAGCGACAGGCCCCCACGAGCAGTACTTC.